These 29 T cell receptor beta chains came from one sample sequenced in a study of blood T cell repertoires in COVID-19 (dated by TCRdb to 2020 to 2022). Library construction relied on the immunoSEQ multiplex PCR assay. The source is immuneACCESS, and TCRdb retained only in-frame sequences with V and J called. Part of the clones is not carried over; for the studies checked, unresolved V genes explain less than half of this, and the remainder is unexplained. Here the sample has around 170,000 clones; roughly 88% occur a single time. Under 3.5% of the sample lies in the top ten. Sequenced sample: peripheral blood. The receptor set was obtained from a woman between 55 and 75 years old with acute or convalescent COVID-19.

The V call is TRBV6-6, the J call TRBJ2-6; D uncertain. The V end was cut by 2 bases, the J end by 2 bases, with 4 bases between. The CDR3 consists of 14 residues. Germline CDR1 MNHNY, CDR2 SVGAGI (reference sequence). CDR3 nucleotide sequence: TGTGCCAGCAGTTACCCAGCTGGGGCCAACGTCCTGACTTTC. Its translation is CASSYPAGANVLTF.

This clone has a single count. One end of the junction is discordant with germline, which a read error may explain. The rearrangement joins TRBV15 to TRBJ1-1; 7 nucleotides line up with TRBD1. Germline V gene lookup returns CDR1 LNHNV and CDR2 YYDKDF (reference sequence). The CDR3 contains 14 residues. The CDR3 spells CATSRVQGNAEAFF. CDR3 nucleotides: TGTGCCACCAGCAGAGTACAGGGGAACGCTGAAGCTTTCTTT.

This CDR3 is CASSVTSGGSTDTQYF. The DNA of the CDR3 is TGTGCCAGCAGCGTTACTAGCGGGGGGTCCACAGATACGCAGTATTTT. The chain recombines TRBV9 with TRBJ2-3, with 12 bases that match TRBD2. V shed 2 bases and J 2 bases; nucleotides not matched to a gene: 3. The germline V gene has CDR1 SGDLS and CDR2 YYNGEE. The CDR3 loop spans 16 amino acids.

This sequence joins TRBV7-9 and TRBJ1-1, with D possibly being TRBD1 (5 bases). Germline-derived CDR1 and CDR2 are SEHNR and FQNEAQ (reference sequence). This CDR3 comprises 15 residues. Between the trimmed V and J ends, which lost 10 bases and 5 bases, there was a span of 23 bases. CDR3 coding DNA: TGTGCCACCTCCCCGACGGGGGTAGGTCGGACTGAAGCTTTCTTT. Its protein product is CATSPTGVGRTEAFF.

V is TRBV4-1 and J is TRBJ1-2; D uncertain. From germline, CDR1 is MGHRA and CDR2 YSYEKL. Trimming removed 4 bases at V and 3 bases at J, with 12 bases between. The CDR3 is 14 residues long. The CDR3 nucleotides are TGCGCCAGCAGCCTGATAGGCGGGGACTATGGCTACACCTTC. Its protein product is CASSLIGGDYGYTF.

This sequence joins TRBV5-4 and TRBJ2-7, with no clear D. Germline V gene sequence: CDR1 SGHNT, CDR2 YYREEE (reference sequence). The CDR3 loop spans 15 amino acids. V was shortened by 1 base and J by 6 bases, with 17 bases between the two germline ends. The CDR3 DNA reads as TGTGCCAGCAGCTTGCGGCGCGGTACCTCTGTCGAGCAGTACTTC. Protein sequence: CASSLRRGTSVEQYF.

This clone was seen a few times. The rearrangement links TRBV5-3 to TRBJ2-7; no firm D call. TRBV5-3 is an ORF; its function is uncertain. There are 10 residues in the CDR3. V was shortened by 2 bases and J by 5 bases, with 2 bases between the two germline ends. The DNA of the CDR3 is TGTGCCAGAAGCTTCGACGAGCAGTACTTC. Its translation: CARSFDEQYF.

The chain employs TRBV9 and TRBJ1-1; possible D gene TRBD1, 6 bases. Germline V gene data show CDR1 as SGDLS and CDR2 as YYNGEE. The V gene lost 4 bases and the J gene lost 0 bases, with 13 bases spanning the gap. This CDR3 contains 15 residues. The CDR3 DNA follows: TGTGCCAGCAGCCCGGGGGAGGGGGTGAACACTGAAGCTTTCTTT. This encodes CASSPGEGVNTEAFF.

V usage is TRBV18 and J usage is TRBJ2-7; D gene ambiguous. The length of the CDR3 is 14 residues. Germline-derived CDR1 and CDR2 are KGHSH and LQKENI. Trimming removed 0 bases from V and 2 bases from J, with 8 bases in between. The CDR3 sequence is CASSPPKQPYEQYF. Written as DNA, the CDR3 is TGTGCCAGCTCACCACCTAAACAGCCCTACGAGCAGTACTTC.

The chain combines TRBV3-1 (or the pseudogene TRBV3-2) with TRBJ1-3; D is undetermined. The germline gives CDR1 LGHDT, CDR2 YNNKEL (reference sequence). The germline V and J ends were trimmed by 4 bases and 0 bases, with 13 bases remaining between them. The CDR3 covers 16 residues. The CDR3 loop reads CASSPSPQYSGNTIYF. The CDR3, as DNA: TGTGCCAGCAGCCCCTCACCACAGTACTCTGGAAACACCATATATTTT.

The chain carries TRBV9 and TRBJ2-5, with D possibly TRBD2 on 5 matching bases. Germline values: CDR1 SGDLS, CDR2 YYNGEE. The CDR3 runs 14 residues. With 0 bases removed from V and 4 bases from J, the gap between germline ends came to 10 bases. The CDR3 sequence: CASSVGGWGETQYF. CDR3 bases: TGTGCCAGCAGCGTAGGAGGGTGGGGAGAGACCCAGTACTTC.

The rearrangement joins TRBV7-9 to TRBJ1-6; D gene unclear. V lost 5 bases and J 2 bases, leaving 7 bases between the germline ends. CDR3 length equals 14 residues. Per germline, CDR1 SEHNR and CDR2 FQNEAQ (reference sequence). The CDR3 is CASSPGTYNSPLHF. In DNA, the CDR3 is TGTGCCAGCAGCCCGGGGACCTATAATTCACCCCTCCACTTT.

The rearrangement joins TRBV12-3 or TRBV12-4 to TRBJ1-5; TRBD1 aligns across 8 bases. The CDR3 sequence is 13 residues long. J lost 4 bases, V lost 7 bases, and 3 bases had no gene match. This CDR3 reads CASTGTGNQPQHF. The DNA for the CDR3 is TGTGCCAGCACCGGGACAGGTAATCAGCCCCAGCATTTT.

The chain is built from TRBV11-2 and TRBJ2-5; D possibly corresponds to TRBD2 (6 bases). Between the trimmed V and J ends, which lost 5 bases and 6 bases, there was a span of 19 bases. The germline CDR1 and CDR2 sequences are SGHAT and FQNNGV. The CDR3 contains 15 residues. CDR3 region: CASSPSRGIGKTQYF. The CDR3 bases are TGTGCCAGCAGCCCCTCGCGCGGGATAGGAAAGACCCAGTACTTC.

The V call is TRBV5-1, the J call TRBJ1-2; weak D call: TRBD1 (5 bases). V lost 4 bases, J lost 2 bases, and 15 bases lay in between. CDR1 and CDR2 from the germline V gene are SGHRS and YFSETQ. This CDR3 comprises 15 residues. The CDR3 sequence: CASSPFPGENYGYTF. CDR3 in DNA: TGCGCCAGCAGCCCCTTCCCGGGGGAGAACTATGGCTACACCTTC.

This clone was counted between two and nine times. V is TRBV4-1 and J is TRBJ1-5; 10 bases are a match to TRBD1. Germline loops: CDR1 MGHRA, CDR2 YSYEKL. The CDR3 is 16 residues long. The V gene end was trimmed by 4 bases and the J gene end by 4 bases; junction bases not matched to a gene: 7. Written as DNA, the CDR3 is TGCGCCAGCAGCCTCTTTGGACAGGGGGAAAATCAGCCCCAGCATTTT. The encoded protein is CASSLFGQGENQPQHF.

The rearrangement links TRBV6-5 to TRBJ1-2, with D hard to call. The CDR3 has 12 residues. Trimming shortened V by 7 bases and J by 8 bases, and 14 bases separated the two germline ends. Germline loops: CDR1 MNHEY, CDR2 SVGAGI. The CDR3 DNA is TGTGCCAGCAAAGACGGCGGTGGGGGCTACACCTTC. Protein: CASKDGGGGYTF.

The gene calls are TRBV6-5 and TRBJ2-5; D may be TRBD2 (6 bases). CDR3 length: 13 residues. Trimming shortened V by 2 bases and J by 3 bases, and 7 bases separated the two germline ends. Germline-derived CDR1 and CDR2 are MNHEY and SVGAGI. The CDR3 reads CASSYGGEETQYF. CDR3 coding DNA: TGTGCCAGCAGTTACGGAGGGGAAGAGACCCAGTACTTC.

This clone was observed once. The chain is built from TRBV9 and TRBJ1-2, with 8 bases fitting TRBD1. Unmatched junction bases numbered 5, after V lost 0 bases and J lost 4 bases. CDR1 SGDLS and CDR2 YYNGEE come from the germline V gene. This CDR3 contains 15 residues. CDR3 nucleotides: TGTGCCAGCAGCGTAGACAGGGGGGAAGGCTATGGCTACACCTTC. Encoded protein: CASSVDRGEGYGYTF.

The gene calls are TRBV2 and TRBJ1-2, with TRBD1 matching over 9 bases. The CDR3 totals 14 residues. CDR1 is SNHLY and CDR2 is FYNNEI in the germline V gene. The V gene end was trimmed by 7 bases and the J gene end by 5 bases; junction bases not matched to a gene: 8. In DNA form, the CDR3 reads TGTGCCAGCAAGGGGACAGGGCCAGAGTATGGCTACACCTTC. Translation: CASKGTGPEYGYTF.

The chain has TRBV4-3 and TRBJ1-5; no firm D call. Germline V lookup: CDR1 LGHNA, CDR2 YSLEER. V lost 0 bases and J 2 bases, leaving 14 bases between the germline ends. The CDR3 runs to 17 residues. Here the CDR3 DNA reads TGCGCCAGCAGCCAAGACCACCGGGCGAGGGGCAATCAGCCCCAGCATTTT. Protein product: CASSQDHRARGNQPQHF.

The genes are TRBV27 and TRBJ2-1; D may be TRBD2 (5 bases). V gave up 3 bases and J gave up 2 bases, with 8 bases separating them. The CDR3 length is 14 residues. Germline V gene lookup returns CDR1 MNHEY and CDR2 SMNVEV (reference sequence). The CDR3 sequence: CASSFSGTYNEQFF. CDR3 nucleotides: TGTGCCAGCAGTTTTTCGGGGACCTACAATGAGCAGTTCTTC.

The V and J genes are TRBV7-9 and TRBJ2-7; TRBD1 agrees at 8 bases. J lost 8 bases, V lost 5 bases, and 11 bases had no gene match. Germline values: CDR1 SEHNR, CDR2 FQNEAQ (reference sequence). The CDR3 has 14 amino acids. DNA for the CDR3: TGTGCCAGCAGCACCACGGACAGGGTGGATAAGCAGTACTTC. Residues: CASSTTDRVDKQYF.

This clone has only one observation. The V call is TRBV5-5, the J call TRBJ2-7; 8 bases match TRBD1. This CDR3 spans 16 amino acids. Germline loops: CDR1 SGHKS, CDR2 YYEKEE (reference sequence). J was trimmed by 7 bases and V by 3 bases; bases with no gene match: 15. Here the CDR3 DNA reads TGTGCCAGCAGCTCTACAACCGGGACAGGTGGTATGGAGCAGTACTTC. Protein product: CASSSTTGTGGMEQYF.

This clone was seen more than once but under ten times. The chain recombines TRBV12-5 with TRBJ1-1; D unclear. V lost 2 bases to trimming and J lost 0 bases, with 4 bases between them. The germline CDR1 and CDR2 sequences are LGHNT and FRNRAP. The length of the CDR3 is 13 residues. The CDR3 DNA reads as TGTGCTAGTGGTTTGTATGTGAACACTGAAGCTTTCTTT. This sequence encodes CASGLYVNTEAFF.

The sample holds a few counts of this clone. CDR3 loop: CASSVGTGTAGNTIYF. The CDR3 DNA sequence: TGTGCCAGCAGTGTAGGAACTGGGACAGCTGGAAACACCATATATTTT. The V call is TRBV6-1, the J call TRBJ1-3; 7 bases are shared with TRBD1. V was clipped by 4 bases and J by 2 bases; unmatched bases: 8. Germline-derived CDR1 and CDR2 are MNHNS and SASEGT. This CDR3 has 16 amino acids.

V gene TRBV9 combines with J gene TRBJ2-7, with D possibly matching TRBD2 (6 bases). The V gene lost 4 bases and the J gene lost 9 bases, with 20 bases spanning the gap. CDR1 is SGDLS, CDR2 YYNGEE, per germline. The CDR3 spans 14 residues. The CDR3 DNA is TGTGCCAGCAGCCCCCATCTCGCGGAGGGGTGGCAGTACTTC. It codes for CASSPHLAEGWQYF.

This clone was detected only once. The rearrangement links TRBV2 to TRBJ2-1; 9 bases map to TRBD1. J lost 5 bases, V lost 6 bases, and 8 bases had no gene match. The CDR3 has 15 residues. Germline CDR1 is SNHLY and CDR2 is FYNNEI. The CDR3 DNA reads as TGTGCCAGCAGCCTCACAGGGGGCGGCCACAATGAGCAGTTCTTC. It translates to CASSLTGGGHNEQFF.

CDR3 loop: CASSPPFGQGTGYTF. The DNA for the CDR3 is TGTGCCAGCAGTCCGCCTTTTGGACAGGGAACCGGCTACACCTTC. The chain recombines TRBV28 with TRBJ1-2; 8 positions agree with TRBD1. With V trimmed by 5 bases and J by 8 bases, 13 bases remained unmatched. The CDR3 loop spans 15 amino acids. The germline gives CDR1 MDHEN, CDR2 SYDVKM.